Listed here are 26 T cell receptor beta chains from one sample, sequenced in a study of blood T cell repertoires in COVID-19. Only in-frame clones appear in the TCRdb table, and some are missing; sequencing was by immunoSEQ multiplex PCR. The data hold roughly 51,000 clones, with 70% to 90% observed a single time. Sequencing was carried out using peripheral blood. The receptors shown here come from a woman at least 80 years old with acute or convalescent COVID-19.

This clone was picked up a small number of times. The chain uses TRBV14 and TRBJ1-6, with unresolved D. The length of the CDR3 is 15 residues. CDR1 SGHDN and CDR2 FVKESK come from the germline V gene. V dropped 4 bases and J dropped 7 bases, with 14 bases sitting between them. Here the CDR3 reads CASSPSGLLNSPLHF. For the CDR3, the DNA is TGTGCCAGCAGCCCCTCCGGACTCCTGAATTCACCCCTCCACTTT.

The V gene is TRBV18, the J gene TRBJ1-1; TRBD1 is a possible D gene (5 bases). The CDR3 extends over 12 amino acids. Per germline, CDR1 KGHSH and CDR2 LQKENI. Between the trimmed V and J ends, which lost 6 bases and 6 bases, there was a span of 11 bases. The CDR3 reads CASSPGLAEAFF. The DNA for the CDR3 is TGTGCCAGCTCCCCAGGGCTCGCTGAAGCTTTCTTT.

J is TRBJ1-1 and V is TRBV27, with 10 nucleotides matching TRBD1. The germline CDR1 and CDR2 sequences are MNHEY and SMNVEV (reference sequence). Trimming cost V 4 bases and J 0 bases; bases outside gene matches: 5. This CDR3 region has 16 residues. Here the CDR3 reads CASSSRQGAVNTEAFF. The CDR3 nucleotides read TGTGCCAGCAGTTCCCGACAGGGGGCGGTGAACACTGAAGCTTTCTTT.

This clone was seen a handful of times. The rearrangement joins TRBV6-5 to TRBJ1-2, with TRBD1 matching over 7 bases. Germline CDR1 reads MNHEY; CDR2 reads SVGAGI. There are 14 residues in the CDR3. Germline trimming cut 6 bases from V and 3 bases from J; bases unmatched to any gene: 7. The DNA of the CDR3 is TGTGCCAGCAGACACAAAGGGGGCCACTATGGCTACACCTTC. This translates into CASRHKGGHYGYTF.

The chain is built from TRBV5-8 and TRBJ2-6; perhaps TRBD2 as D (6 bases). Germline V CDR1 and CDR2: SGHTS, YDEGEE. V was trimmed by 0 bases and J by 3 bases, leaving 10 bases between them. The CDR3 is 16 residues long. The CDR3 sequence: CASSLGLALGANVLTF. CDR3 nucleotide sequence: TGTGCCAGCAGCTTGGGGCTAGCGCTTGGGGCCAACGTCCTGACTTTC.

This chain uses TRBV4-1 with TRBJ2-5, with a tentative D call TRBD1 (6 bases). Trimming pared 0 bases from V and 4 bases from J, leaving 12 bases between. This CDR3 contains 15 residues. Germline V gene sequence: CDR1 MGHRA, CDR2 YSYEKL. Here the CDR3 DNA reads TGCGCCAGCAGCCAAGATGTACAGGGTCCAGAGACCCAGTACTTC. It translates to CASSQDVQGPETQYF.

The rearrangement joins TRBV3-1 (or the pseudogene TRBV3-2) to TRBJ1-3; tentative D call: TRBD1 (5 bases). The CDR3 is 15 amino acids. The germline V and J ends were trimmed by 6 bases and 0 bases, with 12 bases remaining between them. In germline, CDR1 is LGHDT, CDR2 YNNKEL (reference sequence). In nucleotides, the CDR3 is TGTGCCAGCAGTCGACAGTCGAGCTCTGGAAACACCATATATTTT. Encoded protein: CASSRQSSSGNTIYF.

V gene TRBV7-2 combines with J gene TRBJ2-3; D ambiguous. The CDR3 loop spans 14 amino acids. The V end lost 2 bases, the J end lost 4 bases, and 10 bases lay between the germline ends. CDR1 is SGHTA, CDR2 FQGNSA, per germline. CDR3 sequence: CASSLRIEADTQYF. CDR3 coding DNA: TGTGCCAGCAGCTTACGAATCGAGGCAGATACGCAGTATTTT.

The chain employs TRBV10-1 and TRBJ2-2; a possible D gene is TRBD2 (5 bases). This CDR3 region has 14 residues. The V gene's germline CDR1 is WNHNN and CDR2 SYGVQD (reference sequence). V shed 2 bases and J shed 6 bases, with 10 bases lying between them. The CDR3, as DNA: TGCGCCAGCAGTGAGATCCGGGGTCCCGGGGAGCTGTTTTTT. Translating gives CASSEIRGPGELFF.

This clone is a singleton in its sample. The chain combines TRBV5-1 with TRBJ1-1; TRBD1 matches 10 bases. CDR3 size: 17 residues. CDR1 SGHRS and CDR2 YFSETQ come from the germline V gene. Unmatched junction bases numbered 5, after V lost 0 bases and J lost 0 bases. CDR3 protein: CASSLAGTGVLNTEAFF. The DNA of the CDR3 is TGCGCCAGCAGCTTGGCAGGGACAGGGGTCTTGAACACTGAAGCTTTCTTT.

The chain uses TRBV12-3 or TRBV12-4 and TRBJ2-1; D is possibly TRBD1 (5 bases). The CDR3 loop spans 13 amino acids. The germline V and J ends were trimmed by 6 bases and 4 bases, with 10 bases remaining between them. DNA of the CDR3: TGTGCCAGCAGCAAACAGGTGTACAATGAGCAGTTCTTC. It codes for CASSKQVYNEQFF.

This clone was seen a few times. The chain couples TRBV5-4 to TRBJ2-3, with D tentatively TRBD2 (5 bases). Germline V gene data show CDR1 as SGHNT and CDR2 as YYREEE (reference sequence). The CDR3 runs to 14 residues. Trimming removed 4 bases at V and 2 bases at J, with 11 bases between. The CDR3 region has the DNA TGTGCCAGCAGCCCTACTAGGGACACAGATACGCAGTATTTT. This encodes CASSPTRDTDTQYF.

The J gene is TRBJ2-1, the V gene TRBV30, with D maybe TRBD1 (5 bases). The germline V gene has CDR1 GTSNPN and CDR2 SVGIG (reference sequence). The V and J ends lost 5 bases and 3 bases respectively, with 11 bases between them. The CDR3 has 13 residues. CDR3 in DNA: TGTGCCTGGTCCAGGGCTAACTACAATGAGCAGTTCTTC. It specifies CAWSRANYNEQFF.

This sequence joins TRBV3-1 (or the pseudogene TRBV3-2) and TRBJ2-7; D is possibly TRBD1 (6 bases). This CDR3 spans 14 amino acids. CDR1 LGHDT and CDR2 YNNKEL come from the germline V gene (reference sequence). The ends were cut back, 1 base at V and 4 bases at J, with 11 bases in the middle. The CDR3 DNA reads as TGTGCCAGCAGCCAAGGTACAGGGAAGTACGAGCAGTACTTC. Translated: CASSQGTGKYEQYF.

The chain combines TRBV6-1 with TRBJ2-3; 7 bases are shared with TRBD1. The CDR3 is 16 amino acids. V trimming: 2 bases; J trimming: 2 bases; junction bases outside the gene matches: 7. The germline gives CDR1 MNHNS, CDR2 SASEGT. The CDR3 sequence is CASSERAGGYTDTQYF. CDR3 nucleotides: TGTGCCAGCAGTGAACGGGCAGGGGGATACACAGATACGCAGTATTTT.

This clone was detected a few times. This chain joins TRBV24-1 and TRBJ1-5; weak D call: TRBD1 (5 bases). This CDR3 spans 15 amino acids. Germline CDR1 reads KGHDR; CDR2 reads SFDVKD. V was trimmed by 3 bases and J by 2 bases, leaving 10 bases between them. The CDR3 region is CATSDGTGGNQPQHF. CDR3 nucleotide sequence: TGTGCCACCAGTGATGGGACGGGGGGCAATCAGCCCCAGCATTTT.

The chain uses TRBV15 and TRBJ1-5, with TRBD1 identical over 7 bases. This CDR3 comprises 14 residues. The V gene end was trimmed by 7 bases and the J gene end by 0 bases; junction bases not matched to a gene: 3. The germline gives CDR1 LNHNV, CDR2 YYDKDF (reference sequence). The CDR3 nucleotides read TGTGCCACCAACCAGGGGGTTAGCAATCAGCCCCAGCATTTT. Amino acid sequence: CATNQGVSNQPQHF.

The rearrangement links TRBV5-1 to TRBJ1-5; perhaps TRBD1 as D (6 bases). CDR1 SGHRS and CDR2 YFSETQ come from the germline V gene. This CDR3 comprises 15 residues. The V end lost 1 base, the J end lost 4 bases, and 12 bases lay between the germline ends. The CDR3 coding sequence is TGCGCCAGCAGCTTGTCGGGGGGCCGGAATCAGCCCCAGCATTTT. The encoded protein is CASSLSGGRNQPQHF.

The chain carries TRBV24-1 and TRBJ1-2; TRBD1 agrees at 8 bases. V lost 2 bases to trimming and J lost 5 bases; unmatched junction nucleotides: 6. Germline-derived CDR1 and CDR2 are KGHDR and SFDVKD. The length of the CDR3 is 15 residues. The CDR3 nucleotides read TGTGCCACCAGTGATTGGGACAGGAAAAATTATGGCTACACCTTC. Translation gives CATSDWDRKNYGYTF.

The chain combines TRBV27 with TRBJ1-4; the match to TRBD1 covers 7 bases. V lost 6 bases and J lost 6; bases outside the gene matches: 7. Germline V lookup: CDR1 MNHEY, CDR2 SMNVEV (reference sequence). There are 14 residues in the CDR3. CDR3 sequence: CASSPDTGDEKLFF. CDR3 bases: TGTGCCAGCAGCCCTGACACAGGGGATGAAAAACTGTTTTTT.

The chain combines TRBV3-1 (or the pseudogene TRBV3-2) with TRBJ2-5, with 9 bases identical to TRBD2. In germline, CDR1 is LGHDT, CDR2 YNNKEL (reference sequence). The CDR3 is made up of 16 amino acids. After removal of 4 bases from V and 2 bases from J, the junction contained 8 bases not matched to a gene. The CDR3 DNA follows: TGTGCCAGCAGCCGGAGAACTAGCGGGCCTCAAGAGACCCAGTACTTC. Protein: CASSRRTSGPQETQYF.

V gene TRBV9 combines with J gene TRBJ2-7; possible D gene TRBD1, 5 bases. The CDR3 length is 14 residues. V lost 5 bases to trimming and J lost 5 bases, with 17 bases between them. Per the germline V gene, CDR1 is SGDLS and CDR2 is YYNGEE. The CDR3 here is CASSVNVQGDEQYF. The CDR3 DNA reads TGTGCCAGCAGTGTTAATGTCCAGGGTGACGAGCAGTACTTC.

A few counts support this clone. The chain recombines TRBV5-1 with TRBJ2-7; 8 bases map to TRBD1. The CDR3 spans 15 residues. Germline assignment: CDR1 SGHRS and CDR2 YFSETQ. V dropped 6 bases and J dropped 7; count of bases not matched to a gene: 15. CDR3 in amino acids: CASTGSPGQEGEQYF. CDR3 coding DNA: TGCGCCAGCACCGGGAGTCCGGGACAGGAAGGGGAGCAGTACTTC.

Only a few counts were recorded for this clone. The gene calls are TRBV7-9 and TRBJ2-3; D not resolved. CDR1 and CDR2 from the germline V gene are SEHNR and FQNEAQ (reference sequence). The V end was cut by 5 bases, the J end by 1 base, with 4 bases between. The CDR3 length is 12 residues. The CDR3 DNA follows: TGTGCCAGCAGCCTCCGCACAGATACGCAGTATTTT. Amino acid sequence: CASSLRTDTQYF.

The V call is TRBV7-6, the J call TRBJ2-7; possibly TRBD2 for D (5 bases). Germline V gene lookup returns CDR1 SGHVS and CDR2 FNYEAQ. V was trimmed by 5 bases and J by 4 bases, leaving 12 bases between them. This CDR3 has 13 residues. The CDR3 sequence is CASSQLPGYEQYF. The DNA for the CDR3 is TGTGCCAGCAGCCAACTGCCGGGGTACGAGCAGTACTTC.

The genes are TRBV3-1 (or the pseudogene TRBV3-2) and TRBJ1-6; D is uncertain. The CDR3 covers 15 residues. V was pared by 2 bases and J by 5 bases, with 10 bases between. In germline, CDR1 is LGHDT, CDR2 YNNKEL (reference sequence). Written as DNA, the CDR3 is TGTGCCAGCAGCCAAACGGGGAGGAATAATTCACCCCTCCACTTT. Encoded protein: CASSQTGRNNSPLHF.